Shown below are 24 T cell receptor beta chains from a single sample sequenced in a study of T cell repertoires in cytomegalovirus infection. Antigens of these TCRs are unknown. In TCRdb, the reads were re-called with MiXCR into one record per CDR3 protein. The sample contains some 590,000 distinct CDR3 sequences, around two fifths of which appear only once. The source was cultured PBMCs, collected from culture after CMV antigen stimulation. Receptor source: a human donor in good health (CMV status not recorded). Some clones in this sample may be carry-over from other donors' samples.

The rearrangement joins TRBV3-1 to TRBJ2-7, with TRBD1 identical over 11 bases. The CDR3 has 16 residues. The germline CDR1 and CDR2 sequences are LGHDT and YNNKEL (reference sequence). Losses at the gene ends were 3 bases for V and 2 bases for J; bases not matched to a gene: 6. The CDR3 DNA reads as TGTGCCAGCAGCCATGCCCCGGGACAGGGGGCCTACGAGCAGTACTTC. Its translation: CASSHAPGQGAYEQYF.

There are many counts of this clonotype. Here the CDR3 reads CASRSAGNTEAFF. As DNA, the CDR3 is TGTGCCAGCAGATCTGCGGGGAACACTGAAGCTTTCTTT. The V and J genes are TRBV7-2 and TRBJ1-1; D gene unclear. The CDR3 runs 13 residues. Trimming cost V 6 bases and J 1 base, with 9 bases left between them. CDR1 and CDR2 (germline): SGHTA, FQGNSA.

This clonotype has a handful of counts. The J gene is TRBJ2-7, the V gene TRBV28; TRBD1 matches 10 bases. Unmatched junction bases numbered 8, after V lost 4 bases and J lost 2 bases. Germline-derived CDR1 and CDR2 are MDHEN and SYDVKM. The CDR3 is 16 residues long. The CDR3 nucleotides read TGTGCCAGCAGTTCGTTTTGGGGACAGGGGACCTACGAGCAGTACTTC. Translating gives CASSSFWGQGTYEQYF.

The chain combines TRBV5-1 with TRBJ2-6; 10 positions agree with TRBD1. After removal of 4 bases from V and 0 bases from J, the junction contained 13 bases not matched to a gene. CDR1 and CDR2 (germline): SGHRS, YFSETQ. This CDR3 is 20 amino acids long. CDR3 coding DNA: TGCGCCAGCAGCCGGGACAGGGGTGTAGTTGGGGTCTCTGGGGCCAACGTCCTGACTTTC. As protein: CASSRDRGVVGVSGANVLTF.

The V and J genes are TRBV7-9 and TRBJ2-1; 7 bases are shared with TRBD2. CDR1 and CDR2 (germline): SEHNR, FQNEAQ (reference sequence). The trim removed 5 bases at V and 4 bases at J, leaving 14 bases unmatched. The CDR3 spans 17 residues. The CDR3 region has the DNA TGTGCCAGCAGCCGGAACTGGGGGAGGGCCAAATACAATGAGCAGTTCTTC. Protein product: CASSRNWGRAKYNEQFF.

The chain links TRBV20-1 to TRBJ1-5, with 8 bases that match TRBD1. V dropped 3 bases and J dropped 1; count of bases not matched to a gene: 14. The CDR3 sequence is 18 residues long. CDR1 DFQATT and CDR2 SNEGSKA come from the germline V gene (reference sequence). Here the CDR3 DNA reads TGCAGTGCTAGGGACAGGGAAGGGGGCACGTCCAGCAATCAGCCCCAGCATTTT. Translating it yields CSARDREGGTSSNQPQHF.

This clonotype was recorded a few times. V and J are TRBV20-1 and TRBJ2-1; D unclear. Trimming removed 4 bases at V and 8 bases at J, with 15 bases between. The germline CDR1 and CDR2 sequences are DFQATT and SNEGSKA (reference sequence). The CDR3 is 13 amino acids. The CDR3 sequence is CSAKGLTWDEQFF. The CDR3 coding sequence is TGCAGTGCTAAAGGCCTTACTTGGGATGAGCAGTTCTTC.

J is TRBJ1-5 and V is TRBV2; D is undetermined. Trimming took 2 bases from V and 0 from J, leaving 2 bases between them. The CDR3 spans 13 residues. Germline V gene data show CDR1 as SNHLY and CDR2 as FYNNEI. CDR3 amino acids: CASSEYSNQPQHF. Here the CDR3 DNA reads TGTGCCAGCAGTGAATATAGCAATCAGCCCCAGCATTTT.

The CDR3 is CSVEASSYEQYF. CDR3 DNA sequence: TGCAGCGTTGAGGCTAGCAGTTACGAGCAGTACTTC. This chain uses TRBV29-1 with TRBJ2-7; maybe TRBD2 (5 bases). The CDR3 is 12 amino acids. V lost 3 bases and J 4 bases, leaving 10 bases between the germline ends. Germline V gives CDR1 SQVTM, CDR2 ANQGSEA.

In DNA, the CDR3 is TGTGCCAGCAGCTTCAGGGGGAGATACACAGATACGCAGTATTTT. This gives the protein CASSFRGRYTDTQYF. This chain joins TRBV7-9 and TRBJ2-3; 7 bases agree with TRBD1. Per germline, CDR1 SEHNR and CDR2 FQNEAQ (reference sequence). The CDR3 has 15 residues. V gave up 3 bases and J gave up 2 bases; unmatched junction bases: 5.

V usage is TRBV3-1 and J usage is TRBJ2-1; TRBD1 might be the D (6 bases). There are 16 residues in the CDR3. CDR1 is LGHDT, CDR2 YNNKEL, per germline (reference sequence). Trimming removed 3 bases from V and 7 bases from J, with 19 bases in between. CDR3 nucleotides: TGTGCCAGCAGCCAGGGCATACAGGGCGGTTGGAATGAGCAGTTCTTC. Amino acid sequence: CASSQGIQGGWNEQFF.

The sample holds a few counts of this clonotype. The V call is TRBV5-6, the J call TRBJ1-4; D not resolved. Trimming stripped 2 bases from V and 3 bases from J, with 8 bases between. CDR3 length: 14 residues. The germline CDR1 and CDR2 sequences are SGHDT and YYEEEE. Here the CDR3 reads CASSFVRANEKLFF. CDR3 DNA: TGTGCCAGCAGCTTCGTCCGGGCTAATGAAAAACTGTTTTTT.

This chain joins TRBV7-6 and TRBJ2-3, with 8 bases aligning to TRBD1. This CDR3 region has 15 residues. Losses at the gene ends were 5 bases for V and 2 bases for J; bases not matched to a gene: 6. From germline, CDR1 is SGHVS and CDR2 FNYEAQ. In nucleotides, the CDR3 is TGTGCCAGCAGCGTGGGGACAGGAATCACAGATACGCAGTATTTT. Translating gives CASSVGTGITDTQYF.

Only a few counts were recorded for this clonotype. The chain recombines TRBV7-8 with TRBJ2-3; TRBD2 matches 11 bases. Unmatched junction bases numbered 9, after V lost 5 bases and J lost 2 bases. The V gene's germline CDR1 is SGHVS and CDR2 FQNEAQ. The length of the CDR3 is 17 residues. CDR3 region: CASSPFRLAGHTDTQYF. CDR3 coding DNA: TGTGCCAGCAGCCCTTTCAGACTAGCGGGACACACAGATACGCAGTATTTT.

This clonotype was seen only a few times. The CDR3, as DNA: TGTGCCAGCAGTTTAGGTGGGACAGGGTACGGACAGCCCCAGCATTTT. It encodes CASSLGGTGYGQPQHF. The chain is built from TRBV28 and TRBJ1-5, with 9 positions matching TRBD1. This CDR3 is 16 amino acids long. Losses at the gene ends were 2 bases for V and 7 bases for J; bases not matched to a gene: 9. The germline V gene has CDR1 MDHEN and CDR2 SYDVKM.

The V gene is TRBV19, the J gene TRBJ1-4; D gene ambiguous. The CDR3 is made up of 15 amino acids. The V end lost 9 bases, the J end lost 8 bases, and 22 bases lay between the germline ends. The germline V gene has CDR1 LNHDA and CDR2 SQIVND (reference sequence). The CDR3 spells CASHVTGRKGEKLFF. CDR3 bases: TGTGCCAGCCATGTCACGGGCCGAAAGGGCGAAAAACTGTTTTTT.

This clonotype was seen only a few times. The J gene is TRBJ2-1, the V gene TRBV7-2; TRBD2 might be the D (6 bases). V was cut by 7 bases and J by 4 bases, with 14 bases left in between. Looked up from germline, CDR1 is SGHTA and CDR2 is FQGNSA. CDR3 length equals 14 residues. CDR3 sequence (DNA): TGTGCCAGCACCCGCAGTGGGACTTACAATGAGCAGTTCTTC. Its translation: CASTRSGTYNEQFF.

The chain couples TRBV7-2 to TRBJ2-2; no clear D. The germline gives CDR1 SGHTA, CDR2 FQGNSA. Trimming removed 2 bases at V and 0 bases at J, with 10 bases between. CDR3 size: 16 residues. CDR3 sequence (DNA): TGTGCCAGCAGCTTAAACGCGGCCCCGAACACCGGGGAGCTGTTTTTT. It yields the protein CASSLNAAPNTGELFF.

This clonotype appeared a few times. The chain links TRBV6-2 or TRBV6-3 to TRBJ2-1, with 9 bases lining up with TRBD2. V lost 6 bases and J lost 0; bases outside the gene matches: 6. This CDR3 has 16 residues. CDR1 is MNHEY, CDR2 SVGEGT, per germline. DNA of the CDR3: TGTGCCAGCAGCCTAGCGGGGAGGAGCTCCTACAATGAGCAGTTCTTC. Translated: CASSLAGRSSYNEQFF.

This CDR3 is CASSDLFAGPSTDTQYF. The CDR3 nucleotides read TGTGCCAGCAGCGACCTCTTTGCGGGCCCTAGCACAGATACGCAGTATTTT. This chain uses TRBV7-8 with TRBJ2-3; D might be TRBD2 (5 bases). CDR3 length equals 17 residues. The ends were cut back, 5 bases at V and 0 bases at J, with 18 bases in the middle. Germline assignment: CDR1 SGHVS and CDR2 FQNEAQ. Full variable domain (missing parts from reference TRBV7-8 and TRBJ2-3): GAGVSQSPRYKVAKRGQDVALRCDPISGHVSLFWYQQALGQGPEFLTYFQNEAQLDKSGLPSDRFFAERPEGSVSTLKIQRTQQEDSAVYLCASSDLFAGPSTDTQYFGPGTRLTVL.

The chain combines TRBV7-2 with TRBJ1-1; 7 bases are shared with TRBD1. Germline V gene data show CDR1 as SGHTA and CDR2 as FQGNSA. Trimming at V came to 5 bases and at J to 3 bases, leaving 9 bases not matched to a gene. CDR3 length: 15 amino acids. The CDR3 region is CASSAGSGGYTEAFF. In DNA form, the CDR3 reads TGTGCCAGCAGCGCGGGATCAGGGGGGTACACTGAAGCTTTCTTT.

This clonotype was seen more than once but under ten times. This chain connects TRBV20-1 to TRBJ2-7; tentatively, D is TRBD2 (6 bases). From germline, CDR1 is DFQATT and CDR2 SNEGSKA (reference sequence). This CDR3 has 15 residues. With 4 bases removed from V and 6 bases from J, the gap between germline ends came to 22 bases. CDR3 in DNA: TGCAGTGCTACTACCCTTTCCCTAGCGCACGGCGAGCAGTACTTC. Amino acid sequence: CSATTLSLAHGEQYF.

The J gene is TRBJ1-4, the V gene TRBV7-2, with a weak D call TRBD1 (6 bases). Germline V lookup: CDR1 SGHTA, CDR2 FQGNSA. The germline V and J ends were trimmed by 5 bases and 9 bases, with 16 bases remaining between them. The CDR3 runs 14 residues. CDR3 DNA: TGTGCCAGCAGCCCGTCCCGGGACACCCAAAAACTGTTTTTT. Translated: CASSPSRDTQKLFF. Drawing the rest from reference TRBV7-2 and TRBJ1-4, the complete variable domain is GAGVSQSPSNKVTEKGKDVELRCDPISGHTALYWYRQSLGQGLEFLIYFQGNSAPDKSGLPSDRFSAERTGGSVSTLTIQRTQQEDSAVYLCASSPSRDTQKLFFGSGTQLSVL.

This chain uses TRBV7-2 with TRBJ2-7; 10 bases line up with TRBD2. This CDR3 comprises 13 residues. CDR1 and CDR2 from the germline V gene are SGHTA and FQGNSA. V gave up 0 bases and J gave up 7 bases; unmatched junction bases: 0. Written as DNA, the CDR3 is TGTGCCAGCAGCTTAGCGACTAGCGGGGAGCAGTACTTC. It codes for CASSLATSGEQYF.